Shown below are 23 T cell receptor beta chains from a single sample sequenced in a study of blood T cell repertoires in COVID-19. Assay: immunoSEQ multiplex PCR; the TCRdb copy retains only in-frame clones and omits some. The sample includes over 50,000 clones, over 75% of them seen just once. Sequencing used peripheral blood. All receptors come from a man between 60 and 75 years old with acute or convalescent COVID-19.

This clone was picked up a small number of times. This chain links TRBV6-1 with TRBJ1-1; D is unresolved. Germline V gene sequence: CDR1 MNHNS, CDR2 SASEGT. This CDR3 is built from 13 residues. V lost 1 base and J 1 base, leaving 4 bases between the germline ends. CDR3 region: CASSEGRNTEAFF. The CDR3 DNA is TGTGCCAGCAGTGAAGGGAGGAACACTGAAGCTTTCTTT.

CDR3 sequence (DNA): TGTGCCTCCCGGGACAGCTCCTACGAGCAGTACTTC. It specifies CASRDSSYEQYF. The chain is built from TRBV11-1 and TRBJ2-7; the match to TRBD1 covers 7 bases. Germline lookup yields CDR1 SGHAT and CDR2 FQDESV (reference sequence). The CDR3 runs 12 residues. V was pared by 11 bases and J by 0 bases, with 4 bases of the junction left unmatched.

The chain is built from TRBV4-3 and TRBJ2-7; 7 bases are shared with TRBD1. Per the germline V gene, CDR1 is LGHNA and CDR2 is YSLEER. This CDR3 is built from 13 residues. The trim removed 5 bases at V and 3 bases at J, leaving 4 bases unmatched. The CDR3 protein is CASSAQGNYEQYF. CDR3 coding DNA: TGCGCCAGCAGCGCACAGGGGAACTACGAGCAGTACTTC.

The chain couples TRBV7-2 to TRBJ1-2; TRBD1 matches at 12 bases. Germline assignment: CDR1 SGHTA and CDR2 FQGNSA. The CDR3 extends over 16 amino acids. V dropped 5 bases and J dropped 8; count of bases not matched to a gene: 12. CDR3 bases: TGTGCCAGCAGCCGGGACAGGGGGCGATCGGCTGCCGGCTACACCTTC. Translated, it gives CASSRDRGRSAAGYTF.

The CDR3 region has the DNA TGCGCCACCCACACAGGGGAGTACGAGCAGTACTTC. It yields the protein CATHTGEYEQYF. V and J are TRBV10-2 and TRBJ2-7; 7 bases match TRBD1. V was clipped by 10 bases and J by 4 bases; unmatched bases: 7. Germline V CDR1 and CDR2: WSHSY, SAAADI. CDR3 length: 12 amino acids.

The V gene is TRBV11-2, the J gene TRBJ1-2; TRBD1 is a possible D gene (6 bases). CDR1 and CDR2 from the germline V gene are SGHAT and FQNNGV. V was pared by 6 bases and J by 0 bases, with 11 bases between. The CDR3 covers 14 residues. CDR3 sequence (DNA): TGTGCCAGCAGTACGGGACAAACTAACTATGGCTACACCTTC. Encoded protein: CASSTGQTNYGYTF.

The rearrangement joins TRBV3-1 (or the pseudogene TRBV3-2) to TRBJ2-7, with 12 bases that match TRBD2. V gave up 6 bases and J gave up 4 bases; unmatched junction bases: 1. Germline CDR1 is LGHDT and CDR2 is YNNKEL (reference sequence). CDR3 size: 13 residues. CDR3 sequence (DNA): TGTGCCAGCAGGACTAGCGGGGGTTACGAGCAGTACTTC. Protein product: CASRTSGGYEQYF.

The rearrangement links TRBV5-1 to TRBJ2-5, with 8 bases matching TRBD2. Trimming took 3 bases from V and 1 from J; bases not matched to a gene: 11. The CDR3 length is 17 residues. Germline V gene data show CDR1 as SGHRS and CDR2 as YFSETQ. The DNA for the CDR3 is TGCGCCAGCAGCTCCGGGAGGGGGGGGGCCCTCCAAGAGACCCAGTACTTC. Its protein product is CASSSGRGGALQETQYF. Supplemented by reference TRBV5-1 and TRBJ2-5, the full variable domain reads KAGVTQTPRYLIKTRGQQVTLSCSPISGHRSVSWYQQTPGQGLQFLFEYFSETQRNKGNFPGRFSGRQFSNSRSEMNVSTLELGDSALYLCASSSGRGGALQETQYFGPGTRLLVL.

The chain uses TRBV5-4 and TRBJ2-3; 15 bases map to TRBD2. CDR1 and CDR2 (germline): SGHNT, YYREEE (reference sequence). The CDR3 is 17 amino acids. V lost 4 bases and J lost 1; bases outside the gene matches: 4. CDR3 region: CASSPGLAGGGTDTQYF. In nucleotides, the CDR3 is TGTGCCAGCAGCCCAGGACTAGCGGGGGGGGGCACAGATACGCAGTATTTT.

This clone appeared once. The chain carries TRBV18 and TRBJ2-7; maybe TRBD2 (5 bases). The CDR3 length is 17 residues. Germline CDR1 is KGHSH and CDR2 is LQKENI. Trimming removed 0 bases from V and 0 bases from J, with 15 bases in between. The CDR3 reads CASSPPVGGGLSYEQYF. For the CDR3, the DNA is TGTGCCAGCTCACCACCGGTCGGAGGCGGTCTCTCCTACGAGCAGTACTTC.

This clone was found a few times. This chain links TRBV11-2 with TRBJ2-3; D is unresolved. Per the germline V gene, CDR1 is SGHAT and CDR2 is FQNNGV. The V end was cut by 4 bases, the J end by 1 base, with 3 bases between. This CDR3 contains 12 residues. The CDR3 protein is CASSSGTDTQYF. The CDR3 nucleotides are TGTGCCAGCAGCTCCGGCACAGATACGCAGTATTTT.

This clone has just a few counts. The rearrangement links TRBV15 to TRBJ2-1, with D hard to call. This CDR3 has 16 amino acids. Trimming stripped 3 bases from V and 0 bases from J, with 12 bases between. CDR1 is LNHNV, CDR2 YYDKDF, per germline (reference sequence). CDR3: CATSSQTRSSYNEQFF. CDR3 sequence (DNA): TGTGCCACCAGCAGTCAGACCCGGAGCTCCTACAATGAGCAGTTCTTC.

The J gene is TRBJ1-1, the V gene TRBV5-4, with 8 positions matching TRBD1. This CDR3 contains 16 residues. Losses at the gene ends were 4 bases for V and 4 bases for J; bases not matched to a gene: 12. Germline loops: CDR1 SGHNT, CDR2 YYREEE (reference sequence). The CDR3 region is CASSPIGQGTITEAFF. CDR3 DNA sequence: TGTGCCAGCAGCCCCATAGGACAGGGCACTATCACTGAAGCTTTCTTT.

This chain links TRBV5-1 with TRBJ2-5; D might be TRBD2 (5 bases). The germline gives CDR1 SGHRS, CDR2 YFSETQ. Trimming left V 3 bases short and J 1 base short, with 10 bases between. The CDR3 contains 14 residues. CDR3 amino acids: CASSSGIAQETQYF. DNA for the CDR3: TGCGCCAGCAGCTCCGGGATTGCCCAAGAGACCCAGTACTTC. The whole variable domain, remainder taken from reference TRBV5-1 and TRBJ2-5, is KAGVTQTPRYLIKTRGQQVTLSCSPISGHRSVSWYQQTPGQGLQFLFEYFSETQRNKGNFPGRFSGRQFSNSRSEMNVSTLELGDSALYLCASSSGIAQETQYFGPGTRLLVL.

The DNA of the CDR3 is TGCGCCAGCAGCCAAGATTCGAGGGAGGACACTGAAGCTTTCTTT. Translated, it gives CASSQDSREDTEAFF. The V and J genes are TRBV4-3 and TRBJ1-1; D gene ambiguous. From germline, CDR1 is LGHNA and CDR2 YSLEER. Trimming stripped 0 bases from V and 3 bases from J, with 11 bases between. This CDR3 has 15 residues.

This chain joins TRBV3-1 (or the pseudogene TRBV3-2) and TRBJ2-6, with D perhaps TRBD1 (5 bases). The CDR3 consists of 19 residues. CDR1 is LGHDT, CDR2 YNNKEL, per germline (reference sequence). Trimming shortened V by 1 base and J by 0 bases, and 16 bases separated the two germline ends. DNA for the CDR3: TGTGCCAGCAGCCAAGGGAAGAAAGGGGCAATCTCTGGGGCCAACGTCCTGACTTTC. Translating gives CASSQGKKGAISGANVLTF.

The J gene is TRBJ1-4, the V gene TRBV7-2; D might be TRBD1 (5 bases). The CDR3 has 13 residues. The germline V gene has CDR1 SGHTA and CDR2 FQGNSA. V was cut by 4 bases and J by 5 bases, with 8 bases left in between. The CDR3: CASSWDWNEKLFF. CDR3 nucleotide sequence: TGTGCCAGCAGCTGGGACTGGAATGAAAAACTGTTTTTT.

The rearrangement uses TRBV7-2 and TRBJ2-3, with D tentatively TRBD1 (6 bases). CDR1 and CDR2 (germline): SGHTA, FQGNSA. Deletions cut 1 base from V and 4 bases from J, with 12 bases between. The CDR3 is 15 residues long. In DNA, the CDR3 is TGTGCCAGCAGCTTAGGTGGGGGCGTCGCAGATACGCAGTATTTT. It specifies CASSLGGGVADTQYF.

This sequence joins TRBV7-2 and TRBJ2-7; 11 nucleotides agree with TRBD2. In germline, CDR1 is SGHTA, CDR2 FQGNSA. The V segment lost 4 bases and the J segment 4 bases; nucleotides outside the gene matches: 6. The length of the CDR3 is 15 residues. CDR3 region: CASSSWTSGPYEQYF. In DNA, the CDR3 is TGTGCCAGCAGCTCCTGGACTAGCGGGCCGTACGAGCAGTACTTC.

The chain recombines TRBV7-9 with TRBJ2-3; maybe TRBD1 (6 bases). This CDR3 contains 15 residues. CDR1 and CDR2 from the germline V gene are SEHNR and FQNEAQ (reference sequence). Trimming took 4 bases from V and 4 from J, leaving 15 bases between them. The CDR3 is CASSSYTGSADTQYF. CDR3 in DNA: TGTGCCAGCAGCTCTTATACAGGGTCCGCAGATACGCAGTATTTT. The full variable domain, its missing parts supplied by reference TRBV7-9 and TRBJ2-3, is DTGVSQNPRHKITKRGQNVTFRCDPISEHNRLYWYRQTLGQGPEFLTYFQNEAQLEKSRLLSDRFSAERPKGSFSTLEIQRTEQGDSAMYLCASSSYTGSADTQYFGPGTRLTVL.

The CDR3 region has the DNA TGTGCCAGCAGCGCTGGGACAGTGAATGAAAAACTGTTTTTT. It yields the protein CASSAGTVNEKLFF. V gene TRBV9 combines with J gene TRBJ1-4; 7 bases line up with TRBD1. The V segment lost 3 bases and the J segment 5 bases; nucleotides outside the gene matches: 4. CDR3 size: 14 residues. The V gene's germline CDR1 is SGDLS and CDR2 YYNGEE. The entire variable domain, with the rest obtained from reference TRBV9 and TRBJ1-4, is as follows: DSGVTQTPKHLITATGQRVTLRCSPRSGDLSVYWYQQSLDQGLQFLIQYYNGEERAKGNILERFSAQQFPDLHSELNLSSLELGDSALYFCASSAGTVNEKLFFGSGTQLSVL.

This chain uses TRBV6-2 or TRBV6-3 with TRBJ1-4; TRBD1 is a possible D gene (6 bases). Trimming removed 7 bases from V and 7 bases from J, with 22 bases in between. CDR3 length: 16 residues. The V gene's germline CDR1 is MNHEY and CDR2 SVGEGT. The CDR3 loop reads CASTPGAGNVGEKLFF. The CDR3 DNA is TGTGCCAGCACCCCGGGGGCAGGGAATGTCGGTGAAAAACTGTTTTTT.

The rearrangement joins TRBV7-2 to TRBJ2-7, with TRBD1 matching over 10 bases. The trim removed 5 bases at V and 3 bases at J, leaving 7 bases unmatched. The CDR3 consists of 15 residues. CDR1 is SGHTA and CDR2 is FQGNSA in the germline V gene. The CDR3 loop reads CASSTDRGPIYEQYF. CDR3 in DNA: TGTGCCAGCAGCACCGACAGGGGGCCGATCTACGAGCAGTACTTC.